These 30 T cell receptor beta chains were all obtained from the same sample, sequenced in a study of shared clonotypes between healthy human individuals (dated by TCRdb to the early 2020s). Library generation was performed with the immunoSEQ multiplex PCR assay. The immuneACCESS repertoire file appears here via TCRdb, limited to in-frame rearrangements. These files lack a portion of the clones; in checked studies, under half of the deficit traces to unresolved V genes, and the cause of the others is not known. In this sample the table shows approximately 500,000 clones, 90% to 96% of which occur a single time. The ten biggest clones cover roughly 0.06% of the sample. Sequenced input: naive CD4+ T cells sorted from blood. What the cell subset or site label conveys for this sample: CD45RA+ positively selected. These receptor sequences come from a woman aged 25 to 45 in good health.

This clone was recorded once. The gene calls are TRBV5-1 and TRBJ2-5, with 8 bases lining up with TRBD1. V shed 0 bases, J shed 8 bases, and the junction held 9 bases outside the gene matches. Germline V gene data show CDR1 as SGHRS and CDR2 as YFSETQ. The CDR3 runs 15 residues. As DNA, the CDR3 is TGCGCCAGCAGCTTGGAAACAGGGGGTGAAGGAACCCAGTACTTC. Residues: CASSLETGGEGTQYF. Together with reference TRBV5-1 and TRBJ2-5, the CDR3 gives the full variable domain: KAGVTQTPRYLIKTRGQQVTLSCSPISGHRSVSWYQQTPGQGLQFLFEYFSETQRNKGNFPGRFSGRQFSNSRSEMNVSTLELGDSALYLCASSLETGGEGTQYFGPGTRLLVL.

The V and J genes are TRBV5-1 and TRBJ2-1; 7 nucleotides match TRBD2. CDR1 is SGHRS, CDR2 YFSETQ, per germline. The CDR3 sequence is 14 residues long. J gave up 7 bases and V 4 bases, and 8 bases lay outside the gene matches. CDR3 sequence: CASSPSMGGNEQFF. In DNA form, the CDR3 reads TGCGCCAGCAGCCCCTCCATGGGAGGGAATGAGCAGTTCTTC.

The CDR3 DNA reads TGTGCCAGCAGCTTAGTTAGGACAGGGTTACACGAGCAGTACTTC. Translated, it gives CASSLVRTGLHEQYF. V is TRBV7-9 and J is TRBJ2-7; 8 nucleotides line up with TRBD1. V gave up 1 base and J gave up 5 bases; unmatched junction bases: 7. This CDR3 spans 15 amino acids. Germline CDR1 is SEHNR and CDR2 is FQNEAQ (reference sequence).

This chain links TRBV5-1 with TRBJ2-5; TRBD2 matches 14 bases. Trimming at V came to 3 bases and at J to 4 bases, leaving 8 bases not matched to a gene. Per the germline V gene, CDR1 is SGHRS and CDR2 is YFSETQ. The CDR3 loop spans 17 amino acids. CDR3 amino acids: CASSWRLAGGPGETQYF. CDR3 in DNA: TGCGCCAGCAGCTGGCGACTAGCGGGAGGGCCTGGAGAGACCCAGTACTTC.

This clone was recorded only once. This rearrangement joins TRBV29-1 to TRBJ2-3, with 9 bases aligning to TRBD2. This CDR3 has 14 residues. With 4 bases clipped from V and 6 bases from J, the junction kept 8 bases outside the gene matches. The germline V gene has CDR1 SQVTM and CDR2 ANQGSEA. DNA of the CDR3: TGCAGCGTTGTAGGCGGGAGGGATGTGGATACGCAGTATTTT. This codes for CSVVGGRDVDTQYF.

The V gene is TRBV28, the J gene TRBJ2-6, with TRBD1 matching 10 bases. The germline CDR1 and CDR2 sequences are MDHEN and SYDVKM. The CDR3 totals 17 residues. V lost 5 bases, J lost 4 bases, and 8 bases stayed unmatched. CDR3 nucleotide sequence: TGTGCCAGCAGTGCCGCGACAGGGGGCCTCGGGGCCAACGTCCTGACTTTC. Residues: CASSAATGGLGANVLTF. The full variable domain, completed using reference TRBV28 and TRBJ2-6, is DVKVTQSSRYLVKRTGEKVFLECVQDMDHENMFWYRQDPGLGLRLIYFSYDVKMKEKGDIPEGYSVSREKKERFSLILESASTNQTSMYLCASSAATGGLGANVLTFGAGSRLTVL.

This chain uses TRBV4-1 with TRBJ2-1, with 13 bases that match TRBD2. V lost 1 base and J lost 8; bases outside the gene matches: 5. The CDR3 is 16 amino acids. The germline CDR1 and CDR2 sequences are MGHRA and YSYEKL. CDR3 nucleotide sequence: TGCGCCAGCAGCCAAGCCTGGACTAGCGGGAGCCATGAGCAGTTCTTC. Translating it yields CASSQAWTSGSHEQFF.

DNA of the CDR3: TGTGCCAGCTCACCAATAGAGGGGTCCCCGGAGACCCAGTACTTC. It codes for CASSPIEGSPETQYF. The chain couples TRBV18 to TRBJ2-5; either TRBD1 or TRBD2 may fit D (5 bases each). V dropped 2 bases and J dropped 5 bases, with 15 bases sitting between them. CDR1 and CDR2 from the germline V gene are KGHSH and LQKENI. The CDR3 spans 15 residues.

This chain uses TRBV7-9 with TRBJ2-2; TRBD2 aligns across 8 bases. Per germline, CDR1 SEHNR and CDR2 FQNEAQ (reference sequence). Trimming at V came to 6 bases and at J to 0 bases, leaving 15 bases not matched to a gene. The CDR3 extends over 19 amino acids. CDR3 amino acids: CASRSRVSREDANTGELFF. In DNA, the CDR3 is TGTGCCAGCAGATCTAGGGTCTCGCGGGAGGACGCGAACACCGGGGAGCTGTTTTTT.

This chain joins TRBV28 and TRBJ2-7; a weak D match, TRBD1 (5 bases). Germline CDR1 MDHEN, CDR2 SYDVKM. The CDR3 runs to 14 residues. Between the trimmed V and J ends, which lost 5 bases and 2 bases, there was a span of 13 bases. CDR3 region: CASSTPTDPYEQYF. The CDR3 DNA sequence: TGTGCCAGCAGTACACCGACAGACCCCTACGAGCAGTACTTC.

The CDR3 sequence: CASSVATGRSYEQYF. The DNA of the CDR3 is TGTGCCAGCAGCGTAGCTACGGGGAGGTCTTACGAGCAGTACTTC. The chain employs TRBV9 and TRBJ2-5; D might be TRBD2 (6 bases). TRBJ2-7 explains the end of the DNA better; the J call may be wrong. Germline lookup yields CDR1 SGDLS and CDR2 YYNGEE. The CDR3 is 15 amino acids.

The chain uses TRBV7-9 and TRBJ2-5; D ambiguous. Trimming pared 10 bases from V and 5 bases from J, leaving 14 bases between. The germline V gene has CDR1 SEHNR and CDR2 FQNEAQ (reference sequence). There are 12 residues in the CDR3. The CDR3 bases are TGTGCCACCACCGGAAACGGGGAGACCCAGTACTTC. Its translation: CATTGNGETQYF.

The chain combines TRBV19 with TRBJ1-5; D gene unclear. V was pared by 1 base and J by 1 base, with 11 bases between. The CDR3 loop spans 16 amino acids. Germline CDR1 is LNHDA and CDR2 is SQIVND (reference sequence). The CDR3 here is CASSIARQPSNQPQHF. In nucleotides, the CDR3 is TGTGCCAGTAGTATAGCGAGGCAGCCCAGCAATCAGCCCCAGCATTTT.

The V call is TRBV25-1, the J call TRBJ2-1, with 10 bases identical to TRBD2. V lost 3 bases to trimming and J lost 7 bases; unmatched junction nucleotides: 12. CDR3 length equals 17 residues. In germline, CDR1 is MGHDK, CDR2 SYGVNS. The CDR3 DNA sequence: TGTGCCAGCAGTGACAATGCGGGGCTAGCGGGAGAGAATGAGCAGTTCTTC. Translated: CASSDNAGLAGENEQFF.

The genes are TRBV2 and TRBJ2-3; 13 nucleotides align to TRBD2. V lost 6 bases to trimming and J lost 9 bases; unmatched junction nucleotides: 6. CDR1 and CDR2 from the germline V gene are SNHLY and FYNNEI. This CDR3 spans 14 amino acids. In DNA, the CDR3 is TGTGCCAGCAGAGGACTAGCGGGAGTGGAAACGCAGTATTTT. It is translated as CASRGLAGVETQYF.

The genes are TRBV6-5 and TRBJ2-7; no clear D gene. The V end lost 8 bases, the J end lost 7 bases, and 24 bases lay between the germline ends. This CDR3 spans 15 amino acids. In germline, CDR1 is MNHEY, CDR2 SVGAGI. The CDR3 DNA is TGTGCCAGCGATAAGTCCCCGCGCGATCTAGGAGAGCAGTACTTC. Translation gives CASDKSPRDLGEQYF.

This chain uses TRBV6-5 with TRBJ1-1; D not resolved. CDR1 is MNHEY, CDR2 SVGAGI, per germline. This CDR3 has 13 residues. V lost 5 bases to trimming and J lost 7 bases, with 14 bases between them. The CDR3 sequence: CASSDYFGDEAFF. The DNA for the CDR3 is TGTGCCAGCAGTGACTACTTTGGGGATGAAGCTTTCTTT.

The chain is built from TRBV10-1 and TRBJ2-2; 8 nucleotides align to TRBD2. CDR3 length equals 13 residues. Germline V lookup: CDR1 WNHNN, CDR2 SYGVQD (reference sequence). V lost 6 bases and J lost 6; bases outside the gene matches: 3. The CDR3 spells CASRTSDAGELFF. In DNA form, the CDR3 reads TGCGCCAGCAGGACTAGCGACGCCGGGGAGCTGTTTTTT.

This clone was counted once. Other DNA sequences within the sample encode an identical CDR3. The CDR3 spells CASSIGGSGANVLTF. The CDR3 DNA follows: TGTGCCAGTAGTATAGGTGGTTCTGGGGCCAACGTCCTGACTTTC. The rearrangement joins TRBV19 to TRBJ2-6; no clear D. Trimming took off 1 base at V and 1 base at J, with 5 bases between the two ends. The CDR3 sequence is 15 residues long. Germline V lookup: CDR1 LNHDA, CDR2 SQIVND (reference sequence).

V and J are TRBV11-1 and TRBJ2-2; TRBD2 matches 7 bases. The J segment lost 7 bases and the V segment lost 1 base, leaving 6 bases of the junction unmatched. Germline V gene data show CDR1 as SGHAT and CDR2 as FQDESV (reference sequence). The length of the CDR3 is 15 residues. The CDR3 reads CASSLVLAAVGELFF. CDR3 coding DNA: TGTGCCAGCAGCTTAGTGCTAGCGGCAGTCGGGGAGCTGTTTTTT.

The J gene is TRBJ2-3, the V gene TRBV28; 8 nucleotides align to TRBD2. The CDR3 length is 15 residues. V shed 9 bases and J 5 bases; nucleotides not matched to a gene: 13. Germline CDR1 MDHEN, CDR2 SYDVKM. In DNA, the CDR3 is TGTGCCAGTAGTGACCCCAGCGGGAGAGGAGATACGCAGTATTTT. This sequence encodes CASSDPSGRGDTQYF.

The chain joins TRBV7-9 to TRBJ1-1, with unresolved D. V was clipped by 1 base and J by 3 bases, with 6 bases between them. CDR3 size: 13 residues. Per germline, CDR1 SEHNR and CDR2 FQNEAQ (reference sequence). CDR3 nucleotides: TGTGCCAGCAGCTTAGAGAGCTACACTGAAGCTTTCTTT. Its protein product is CASSLESYTEAFF.

The genes are TRBV5-1 and TRBJ2-7, with a weak D call TRBD1 (5 bases). The CDR3 consists of 14 residues. Trimming stripped 5 bases from V and 5 bases from J, with 17 bases between. Germline-derived CDR1 and CDR2 are SGHRS and YFSETQ. CDR3 in amino acids: CASRIQGFLDEQYF. The CDR3 region has the DNA TGCGCCAGCAGGATCCAGGGTTTTCTGGACGAGCAGTACTTC.

V and J are TRBV7-2 and TRBJ2-2, with 8 bases aligning to TRBD2. The trim removed 1 base at V and 4 bases at J, leaving 5 bases unmatched. CDR3 length equals 16 residues. Per the germline V gene, CDR1 is SGHTA and CDR2 is FQGNSA. The CDR3 region has the DNA TGTGCCAGCAGCTTAGGGGGACTAGGGGCCACCGGGGAGCTGTTTTTT. It encodes CASSLGGLGATGELFF.

This chain links TRBV18 with TRBJ2-3, with D uncertain. The CDR3 runs 17 residues. Germline V CDR1 and CDR2: KGHSH, LQKENI. Between the trimmed V and J ends, which lost 3 bases and 2 bases, there was a span of 18 bases. The CDR3 bases are TGTGCCAGCTCACCGATCGGCAGTGGTAGTCCCACAGATACGCAGTATTTT. Residues: CASSPIGSGSPTDTQYF.

The chain combines TRBV5-1 with TRBJ1-1; D unclear. V lost 4 bases to trimming and J lost 4 bases, with 8 bases between them. CDR1 is SGHRS and CDR2 is YFSETQ in the germline V gene. The length of the CDR3 is 12 residues. The CDR3 region is CASSPEGTEAFF. CDR3 sequence (DNA): TGCGCCAGCAGCCCCGAAGGCACTGAAGCTTTCTTT.

To note about this clone: The junction departs from the called germline gene at one end, perhaps through a read error. The V call is TRBV5-5, the J call TRBJ2-5, with D perhaps TRBD2 (5 bases). Germline V gives CDR1 SGHKS, CDR2 YYEKEE (reference sequence). The CDR3 covers 16 residues. CDR3 in DNA: TGTGTCAGCAGCCCTTTTGGACGTGCGAGGGAAGAGACCCAGTACTTC. This encodes CVSSPFGRAREETQYF.

This clone was detected once. The chain combines TRBV7-2 with TRBJ1-2; TRBD1 matches at 8 bases. Germline-derived CDR1 and CDR2 are SGHTA and FQGNSA. This CDR3 region has 14 residues. Unmatched junction bases numbered 4, after V lost 4 bases and J lost 3 bases. This CDR3 is CASSSGTGYYGYTF. The CDR3 nucleotides are TGTGCCAGCAGCTCAGGGACAGGATACTATGGCTACACCTTC.

The genes are TRBV18 and TRBJ2-3, with 9 positions matching TRBD1. This CDR3 spans 15 amino acids. The J segment lost 6 bases and the V segment lost 6 bases, leaving 10 bases of the junction unmatched. Germline V CDR1 and CDR2: KGHSH, LQKENI. DNA for the CDR3: TGTGCCAGCTCCCCCGGGACAGGGATGATTGATACGCAGTATTTT. Protein sequence: CASSPGTGMIDTQYF.

This chain links TRBV6-1 with TRBJ1-2; D is undetermined. Germline values: CDR1 MNHNS, CDR2 SASEGT. Trimming removed 6 bases from V and 8 bases from J, with 7 bases in between. The CDR3 covers 10 residues. The CDR3 reads CASREGGYTF. The CDR3 bases are TGTGCCAGCAGGGAGGGAGGCTACACCTTC.